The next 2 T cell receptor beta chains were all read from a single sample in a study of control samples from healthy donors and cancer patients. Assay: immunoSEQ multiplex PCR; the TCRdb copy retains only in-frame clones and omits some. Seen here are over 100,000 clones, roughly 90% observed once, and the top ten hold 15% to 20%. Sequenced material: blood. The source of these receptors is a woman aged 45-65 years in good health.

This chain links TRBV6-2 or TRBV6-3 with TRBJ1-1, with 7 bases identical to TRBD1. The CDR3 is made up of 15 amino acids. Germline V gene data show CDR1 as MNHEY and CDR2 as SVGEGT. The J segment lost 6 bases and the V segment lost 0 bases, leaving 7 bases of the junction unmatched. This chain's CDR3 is CASSYSGRGPAEAFF. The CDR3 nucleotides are TGTGCCAGCAGTTACTCGGGGAGGGGGCCGGCTGAAGCTTTCTTT.

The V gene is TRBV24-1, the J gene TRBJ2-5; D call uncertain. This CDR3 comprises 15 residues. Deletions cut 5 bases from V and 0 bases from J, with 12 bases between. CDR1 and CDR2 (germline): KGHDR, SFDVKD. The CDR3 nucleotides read TGTGCCACCAGTGCCCTCCCAGCCTACCAAGAGACCCAGTACTTC. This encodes CATSALPAYQETQYF.